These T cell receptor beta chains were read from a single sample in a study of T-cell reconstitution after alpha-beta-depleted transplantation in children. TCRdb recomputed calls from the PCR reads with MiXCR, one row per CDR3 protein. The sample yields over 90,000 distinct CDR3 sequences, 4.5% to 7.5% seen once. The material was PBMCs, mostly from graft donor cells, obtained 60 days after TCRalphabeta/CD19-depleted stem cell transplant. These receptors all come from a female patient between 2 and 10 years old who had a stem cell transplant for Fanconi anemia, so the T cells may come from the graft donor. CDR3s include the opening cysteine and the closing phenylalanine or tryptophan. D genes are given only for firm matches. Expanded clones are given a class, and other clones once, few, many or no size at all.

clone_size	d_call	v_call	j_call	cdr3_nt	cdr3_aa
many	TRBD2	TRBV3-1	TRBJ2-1	TGTGCCAGCAGCCAAGATTACAACATAGCGGGAGACTACTACAATGAGCAGTTCTTC	CASSQDYNIAGDYYNEQFF
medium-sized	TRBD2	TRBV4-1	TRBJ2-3	TGCGCCAGCAGCCAAGATCCGCCCTACTTAACTAGCGGGGAAAGAGCGCCAGATACGCAGTATTTT	CASSQDPPYLTSGERAPDTQYF
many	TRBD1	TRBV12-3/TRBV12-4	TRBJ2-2	TGTGCCAGCAGTTTCAGGGGGCGCACCGGGGAGCTGTTTTTT	CASSFRGRTGELFF
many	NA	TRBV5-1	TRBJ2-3	TGCGCCAGCAGCTTCGACATCACAGATACGCAGTATTTT	CASSFDITDTQYF
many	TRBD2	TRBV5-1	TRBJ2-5	TGCGCCAGCAGCTTCCGCGGGGGATTGGAGACCCAGTACTTC	CASSFRGGLETQYF
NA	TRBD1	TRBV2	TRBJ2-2	TGTGCCAGCAGGGAAAGGACAGGGTGGACCACCGGGGAGCTGTTTTTT	CASRERTGWTTGELFF
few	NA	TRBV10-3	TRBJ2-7	TGTGCCATCAGTGACGGGACACCACCCTACGAGCAGTACTTC	CAISDGTPPYEQYF
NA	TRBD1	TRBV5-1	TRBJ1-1	TGCGCCAGCCGGGACAGCCTAAACACTGAAGCTTTCTTT	CASRDSLNTEAFF
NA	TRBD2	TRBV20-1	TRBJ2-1	TGCAGTGCTAGAGATTACACGTCTAGCGGGAGGGCCAATGAGCAGTTCTTC	CSARDYTSSGRANEQFF
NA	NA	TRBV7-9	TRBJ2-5	TGTGCCAGCAGAAGTACGTTAGCGACTCAAGAGACCCAGTACTTC	CASRSTLATQETQYF
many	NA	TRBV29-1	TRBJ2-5	TGCAGCGTAAATGGGGGCAGGGAGACCCAGTACTTC	CSVNGGRETQYF
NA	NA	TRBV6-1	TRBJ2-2	TGTGCCAGCAGTGAAGTTGGTCGGGGGTCCGGGGAGCTGTTTTTT	CASSEVGRGSGELFF
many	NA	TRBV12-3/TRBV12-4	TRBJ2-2	TGTGCCAGCAGTCCAAGGACCAAAAACACCGGGGAGCTGTTTTTT	CASSPRTKNTGELFF
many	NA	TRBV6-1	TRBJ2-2	TGTGCCAGCAGTCCCCGACGTTCCACTGCTACCGGGGAGCTGTTTTTT	CASSPRRSTATGELFF
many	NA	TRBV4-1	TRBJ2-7	TGCGCCAGCAGTCTCAGGACCGGTAACTCCTACGAGCAGTACTTC	CASSLRTGNSYEQYF
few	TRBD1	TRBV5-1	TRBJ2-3	TGCGCCAGCAGCTTGGGGGGACAGCCAATAACCTCGGCAGATACGCAGTATTTT	CASSLGGQPITSADTQYF
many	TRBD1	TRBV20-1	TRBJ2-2	TGCAGTGCTAGAGATAGTGACAGGGGGCACACCGGGGAGCTGTTTTTT	CSARDSDRGHTGELFF
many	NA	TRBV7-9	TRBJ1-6	TGTGCCAGCAGCAAGGGACCGCCGACACAACTTTCACCCCTCCACTTT	CASSKGPPTQLSPLHF
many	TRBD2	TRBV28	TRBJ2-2	TGTGCCAGCAGATATTGGAGCGGGAGTAACACCGGGGAGCTGTTTTTT	CASRYWSGSNTGELFF
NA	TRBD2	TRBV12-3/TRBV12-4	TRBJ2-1	TGTGCCAGCAGTTTAATTAGCGGGGTCCTCTACAATGAGCAGTTCTTC	CASSLISGVLYNEQFF
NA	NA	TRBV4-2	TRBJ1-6	TGTGCCAGCAGCCAAGTTCAATCGGGCCTTTATAATTCACCCCTCCACTTT	CASSQVQSGLYNSPLHF
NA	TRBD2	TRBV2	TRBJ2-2	TGTGCCAGCGGATGGGTAGCGGGCACCACCGGGGAGCTGTTTTTT	CASGWVAGTTGELFF
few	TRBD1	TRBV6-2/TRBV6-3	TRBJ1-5	TGTGCCAGCAGAACGGGGAAAGACAGGGGGAATCAGCCCCAGCATTTT	CASRTGKDRGNQPQHF
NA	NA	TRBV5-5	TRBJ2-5	TGTGCCAGCAGCTTGCCTAGACAACTACGCCAAGAGACCCAGTACTTC	CASSLPRQLRQETQYF
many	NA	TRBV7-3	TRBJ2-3	TGTGCCAGCAGCTCCTTCGGGGGTGGGTTTCTGACAGATACGCAGTATTTT	CASSSFGGGFLTDTQYF
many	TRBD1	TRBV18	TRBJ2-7	TGTGCCAGCTCACTCCGGGACAGGGGACGTGGCGAGCAGTACTTC	CASSLRDRGRGEQYF
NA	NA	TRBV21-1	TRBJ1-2	TGTGCCAGCAGCACCACCGGGACAGGGGTGGCCTATGGCTACACCTTC	CASSTTGTGVAYGYTF
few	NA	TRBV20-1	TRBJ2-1	TGCAGTGCTTCTTCCCCCGGGACTTTAGGTGATGAGCAGTTCTTC	CSASSPGTLGDEQFF
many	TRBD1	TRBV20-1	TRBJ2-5	TGCAGTGTCGACAAACAGGGGGCTCAAGAGACCCAGTACTTC	CSVDKQGAQETQYF
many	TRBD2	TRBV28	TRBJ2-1	TGTGCCAGCAGCCCGGGGGGATCCTACAATGAGCAGTTCTTC	CASSPGGSYNEQFF
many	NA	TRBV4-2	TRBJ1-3	TGTGCCAGCAGCCAAGGTCTGAGCTCTGGAAACACCATATATTTT	CASSQGLSSGNTIYF
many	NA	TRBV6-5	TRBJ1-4	TGTGCCAGCAGTTCATATGCAACTAATGAAAAACTGTTTTTT	CASSSYATNEKLFF
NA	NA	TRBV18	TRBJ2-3	TGTGCCAGCTCACCAATTGAGTTTGCAGATACGCAGTATTTT	CASSPIEFADTQYF
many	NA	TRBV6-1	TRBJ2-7	TGTGCCAGCAGAGATTTCGCGGGTACCTACGAGCAGTACTTC	CASRDFAGTYEQYF
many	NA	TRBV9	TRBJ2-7	TGTGCCAGCAGCGTAGCGGGGGGCGCCCCCCCCTACGAGCAGTACTTC	CASSVAGGAPPYEQYF
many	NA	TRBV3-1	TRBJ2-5	TGTGCCAGCAGCCCAAGATGGGGGGAGACCCAGTACTTC	CASSPRWGETQYF
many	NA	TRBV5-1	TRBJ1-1	TGCGCCAGCAGCTTGGAGGACAGCACTGAAGCTTTCTTT	CASSLEDSTEAFF
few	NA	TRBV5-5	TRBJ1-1	TGTGCCAGCAGCTTGCACAGCCTCACTGAAGCTTTCTTT	CASSLHSLTEAFF
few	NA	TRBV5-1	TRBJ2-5	TGCGCCAGCAGCTTGGGGGGGCCATCCCAAGAGACCCAGTACTTC	CASSLGGPSQETQYF
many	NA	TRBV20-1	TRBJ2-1	TGCAGTGCTAGAGATGGGGGGATTCACAATGAGCAGTTCTTC	CSARDGGIHNEQFF
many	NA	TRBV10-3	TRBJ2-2	TGTGCCATCACGACCATCACCGGGGAGCTGTTTTTT	CAITTITGELFF